Presented here are 8 T cell receptor gamma chains from one specimen sequenced in a study of Vδ1+ human thymocytes. Study conclusions and caveats: Thymic TRG and TRD repertoires appeared highly polyclonal, with Gaussian CDR3 length distributions.

No antigen has been assigned to these receptors. Extracted RNA was reverse transcribed into cDNA. CDR3 amplicons came from multiplex PCR with pooled V-gene forward and constant-region reverse primers. TCRdb re-analyzed the multiplex PCR reads via CATT. The data hold about 36,000 gamma-chain clones, with 20% observed a single time. Input material: Vdelta1+ gamma-delta thymocytes from the thymus. The subset here: FACS-sorted CD3+ TCRalphabeta- TCRVdelta1+ TCRVdelta2- thymocytes. The receptor set was obtained from a girl in the first two years of life who had congenital heart surgery.

V is TRGV9 and J is TRGJ1 or TRGJ2. CDR1 GITISATS and CDR2 ISYDGTV come from the germline V gene (reference sequence). The ends lost 6 bases at V and 7 bases at J; junction bases unmatched: 12. The CDR3 runs 13 residues. In DNA, the CDR3 is TGTGCCTTGTGGACCCCCGCGGGGTATAAGAAACTCTTT. Encoded protein: CALWTPAGYKKLF.

The rearrangement links TRGV3 to TRGJ1 or TRGJ2. CDR3 length: 15 residues. Germline V gene lookup returns CDR1 VTNTFY and CDR2 YDVSTARD (reference sequence). The ends lost 1 base at V and 3 bases at J; junction bases unmatched: 9. Here the CDR3 DNA reads TGTGCCACCTGGGACAGAACCCTTGCTTATTATAAGAAACTCTTT. Amino acids: CATWDRTLAYYKKLF.

This clone is judged medium-sized. Other nucleotide sequences from this sample produce the same CDR3. V gene TRGV9 combines with J gene TRGJ1 or TRGJ2. The V and J ends lost 0 bases and 6 bases, in that order; junction bases with no gene match: 2. CDR3 size: 12 residues. CDR1 GITISATS and CDR2 ISYDGTV come from the germline V gene (reference sequence). The CDR3 bases are TGTGCCTTGTGGGAGGTGATTTATAAGAAACTCTTT. It codes for CALWEVIYKKLF.

This clone was seen a few times. Other DNA sequences within the sample encode an identical CDR3. This rearrangement joins TRGV4 to TRGJ1 or TRGJ2. This CDR3 region has 13 residues. The germline gives CDR1 EGSTGY, CDR2 YDSYTSSV. Germline trimming cut 1 base from V and 4 bases from J; bases unmatched to any gene: 4. Here the CDR3 reads CATWDGLYYKKLF. The DNA of the CDR3 is TGTGCCACCTGGGATGGACTCTATTATAAGAAACTCTTT.

Only a few counts were recorded for this clone. The chain links TRGV4 to TRGJ1 or TRGJ2. J lost 13 bases, V lost 1 base, and 7 bases had no gene match. This CDR3 is built from 11 residues. The germline V gene has CDR1 EGSTGY and CDR2 YDSYTSSV. Here the CDR3 DNA reads TGTGCCACCTGGGATGGAGTTTTAAAACTCTTT. Its translation: CATWDGVLKLF.

The V and J genes are TRGV3 and TRGJ1 or TRGJ2. V lost 5 bases and J lost 3; bases outside the gene matches: 7. CDR1 and CDR2 (germline): VTNTFY, YDVSTARD (reference sequence). This CDR3 region has 13 residues. The CDR3 protein is CATWARLYYKKLF. DNA for the CDR3: TGTGCCACCTGGGCCCGCCTTTATTATAAGAAACTCTTT.

The rearrangement uses TRGV3 and TRGJP1. The CDR3 loop spans 14 amino acids. Germline V CDR1 and CDR2: VTNTFY, YDVSTARD (reference sequence). V was clipped by 5 bases and J by 0 bases; unmatched bases: 3. CDR3: CATWVNTTGWFKIF. The CDR3 DNA is TGTGCCACCTGGGTTAATACCACTGGTTGGTTCAAGATATTT.

In its sample, this clone ranks as medium-sized. This sample includes further DNA sequences coding for the same CDR3. This rearrangement joins TRGV4 to TRGJ1 or TRGJ2. The V gene end was trimmed by 2 bases and the J gene end by 2 bases; junction bases not matched to a gene: 0. In germline, CDR1 is EGSTGY, CDR2 YDSYTSSV. The CDR3 length is 12 residues. The CDR3 DNA follows: TGTGCCACCTGGGATGATTATTATAAGAAACTCTTT. Translation: CATWDDYYKKLF.